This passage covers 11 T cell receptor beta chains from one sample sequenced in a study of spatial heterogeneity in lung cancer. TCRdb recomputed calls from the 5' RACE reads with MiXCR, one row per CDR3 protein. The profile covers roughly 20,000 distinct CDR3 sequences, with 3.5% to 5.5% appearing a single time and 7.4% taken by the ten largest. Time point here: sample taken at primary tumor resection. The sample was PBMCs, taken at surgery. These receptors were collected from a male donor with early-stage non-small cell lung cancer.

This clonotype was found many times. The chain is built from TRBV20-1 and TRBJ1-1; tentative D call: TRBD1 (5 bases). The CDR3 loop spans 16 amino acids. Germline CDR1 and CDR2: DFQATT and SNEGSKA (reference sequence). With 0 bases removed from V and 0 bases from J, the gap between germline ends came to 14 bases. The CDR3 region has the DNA TGCAGTGCTAGAGATCACACAGGAGGGTTGAACACTGAAGCTTTCTTT. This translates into CSARDHTGGLNTEAFF.

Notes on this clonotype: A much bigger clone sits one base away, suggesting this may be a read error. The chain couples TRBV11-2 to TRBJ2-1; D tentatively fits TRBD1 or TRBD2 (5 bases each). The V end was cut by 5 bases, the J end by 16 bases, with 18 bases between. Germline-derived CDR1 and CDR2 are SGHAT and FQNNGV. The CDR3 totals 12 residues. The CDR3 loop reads CASSPGDPEHFF. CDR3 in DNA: TGTGCCAGCAGCCCTGGGGACCCGGAACACTTCTTC.

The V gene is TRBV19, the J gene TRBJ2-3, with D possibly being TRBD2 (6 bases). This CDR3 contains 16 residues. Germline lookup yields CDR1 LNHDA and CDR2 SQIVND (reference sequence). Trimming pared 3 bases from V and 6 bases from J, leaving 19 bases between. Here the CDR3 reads CASSMIGTLPGDTQYF. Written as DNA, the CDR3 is TGTGCCAGTAGTATGATCGGGACTCTCCCAGGGGATACGCAGTATTTT.

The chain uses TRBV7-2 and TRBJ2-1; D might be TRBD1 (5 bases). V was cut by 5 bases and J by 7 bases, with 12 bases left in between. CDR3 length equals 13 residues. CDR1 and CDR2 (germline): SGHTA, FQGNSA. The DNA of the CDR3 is TGTGCCAGCAGCCGTAAGGGGTTAAATGAGCAGTTCTTC. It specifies CASSRKGLNEQFF.

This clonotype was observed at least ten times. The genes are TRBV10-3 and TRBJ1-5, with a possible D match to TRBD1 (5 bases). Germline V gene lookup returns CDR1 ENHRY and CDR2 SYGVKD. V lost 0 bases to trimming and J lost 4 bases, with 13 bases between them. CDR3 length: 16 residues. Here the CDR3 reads CAISESAGEWNQPQHF. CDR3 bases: TGTGCCATCAGTGAGTCTGCGGGGGAATGGAATCAGCCCCAGCATTTT.

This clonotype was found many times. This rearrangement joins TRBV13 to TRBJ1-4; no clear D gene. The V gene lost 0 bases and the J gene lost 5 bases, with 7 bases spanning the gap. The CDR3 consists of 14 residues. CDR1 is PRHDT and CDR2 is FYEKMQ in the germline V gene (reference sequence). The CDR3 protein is CASSLGGFNEKLFF. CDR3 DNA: TGTGCCAGCAGCTTAGGAGGGTTCAATGAAAAACTGTTTTTT.

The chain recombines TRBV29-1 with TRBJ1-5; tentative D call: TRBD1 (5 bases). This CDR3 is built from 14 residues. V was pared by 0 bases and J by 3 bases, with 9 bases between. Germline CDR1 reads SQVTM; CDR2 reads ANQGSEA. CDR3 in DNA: TGCAGCGTTGAAGACCAGGGTCCCAATCAGCCCCAGCATTTT. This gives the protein CSVEDQGPNQPQHF.

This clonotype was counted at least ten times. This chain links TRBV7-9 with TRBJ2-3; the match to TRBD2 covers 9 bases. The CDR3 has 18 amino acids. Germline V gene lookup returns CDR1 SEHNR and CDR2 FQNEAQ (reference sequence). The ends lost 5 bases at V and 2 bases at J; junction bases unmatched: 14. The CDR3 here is CASSQIQISGGTTDTQYF. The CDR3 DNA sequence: TGTGCCAGCAGCCAAATCCAAATAAGCGGGGGGACCACAGATACGCAGTATTTT.

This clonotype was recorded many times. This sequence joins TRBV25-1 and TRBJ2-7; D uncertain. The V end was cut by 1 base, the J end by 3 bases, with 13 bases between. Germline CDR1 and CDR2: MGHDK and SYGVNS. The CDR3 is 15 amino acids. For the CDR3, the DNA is TGTGCCAGCAGTGAATTCGACCCGGACCGCTACGAGCAGTACTTC. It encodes CASSEFDPDRYEQYF.

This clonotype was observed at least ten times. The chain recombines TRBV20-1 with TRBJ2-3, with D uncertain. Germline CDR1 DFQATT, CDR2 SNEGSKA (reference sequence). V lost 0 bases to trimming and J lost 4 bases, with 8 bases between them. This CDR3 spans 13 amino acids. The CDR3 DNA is TGCAGTGCTAGAGATCCGTTGGCAGATACGCAGTATTTT. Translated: CSARDPLADTQYF.

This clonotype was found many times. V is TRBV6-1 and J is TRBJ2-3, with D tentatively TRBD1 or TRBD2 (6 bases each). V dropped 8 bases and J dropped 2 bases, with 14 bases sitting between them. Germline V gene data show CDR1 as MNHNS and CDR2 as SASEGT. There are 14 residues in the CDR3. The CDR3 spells CASLVRGATDTQYF. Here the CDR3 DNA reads TGTGCCAGCCTGGTTAGGGGGGCCACAGATACGCAGTATTTT.